This T cell receptor beta chain is drawn from a study of T cell responses to AZD1222 COVID-19 vaccine. Only in-frame clones appear in the TCRdb table, and some are missing; sequencing was by immunoSEQ multiplex PCR. The repertoire holds 140,000 to 150,000 clones, with 80% to 85% as singletons. Germline V CDR1 and CDR2: SGDLS, YYNGEE. V was pared by 1 base and J by 0 bases, with 9 bases between. The CDR3 sequence is 15 residues long. The TCR was taken from an adult in good health. Sample: peripheral blood, taken on day 0 of MenACWY control vaccination. The chain links TRBV9 to TRBJ2-3; unclear D gene. The CDR3 protein is CASSVLLDSTDTQYF. In DNA, the CDR3 is TGTGCCAGCAGCGTATTGCTAGATAGCACAGATACGCAGTATTTT.